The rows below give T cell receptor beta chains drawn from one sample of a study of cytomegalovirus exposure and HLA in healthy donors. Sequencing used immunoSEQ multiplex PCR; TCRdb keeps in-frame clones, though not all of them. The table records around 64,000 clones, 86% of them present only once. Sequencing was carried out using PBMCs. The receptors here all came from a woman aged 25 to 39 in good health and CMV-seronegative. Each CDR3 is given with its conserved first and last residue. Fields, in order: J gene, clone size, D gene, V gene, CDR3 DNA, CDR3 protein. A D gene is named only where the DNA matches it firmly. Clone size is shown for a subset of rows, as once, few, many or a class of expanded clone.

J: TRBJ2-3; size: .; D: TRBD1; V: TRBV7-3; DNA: TGTGCCAGCAGCCAAGGGACAGGGGTCACAGATACGCAGTATTTT; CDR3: CASSQGTGVTDTQYF
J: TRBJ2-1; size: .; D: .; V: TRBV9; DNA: TGTGCCAGCAGCGTAGAAGTGGGAGCGTATGAGCAGTTCTTC; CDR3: CASSVEVGAYEQFF
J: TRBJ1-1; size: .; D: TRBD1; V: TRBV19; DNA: TGTGCCAGTAGTATAGAGGGGACAGCCACTGAAGCTTTCTTT; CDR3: CASSIEGTATEAFF
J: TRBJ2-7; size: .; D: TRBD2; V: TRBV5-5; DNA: TGTGCCAGCAGCACAGGGACTAGCTTGACCTACGAGCAGTACTTC; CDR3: CASSTGTSLTYEQYF
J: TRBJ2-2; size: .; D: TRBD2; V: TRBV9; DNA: TGTGCCAGCAGCGTACTAGCGGGAGCCGAGCTGTTTTTT; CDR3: CASSVLAGAELFF
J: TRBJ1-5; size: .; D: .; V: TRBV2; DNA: TGTGCCAGCAATCAACTTAGCAATCAGCCCCAGCATTTT; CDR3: CASNQLSNQPQHF
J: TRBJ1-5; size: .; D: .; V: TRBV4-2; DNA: TGTGCCAGCAGCCAAGATCCGGAGGGTCAGCCCCAGCATTTT; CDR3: CASSQDPEGQPQHF
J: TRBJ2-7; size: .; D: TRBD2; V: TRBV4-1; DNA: TGCGCCAGCAGCCGGGTAAGCGGGAGTGCCCCCTACGAGCAGTACTTC; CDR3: CASSRVSGSAPYEQYF
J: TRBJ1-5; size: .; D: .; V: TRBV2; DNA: TGTGCCAGCAGTCTAGGACAATCTAGAAATCAGCCCCAGCATTTT; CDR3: CASSLGQSRNQPQHF
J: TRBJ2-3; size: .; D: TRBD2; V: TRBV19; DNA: TGTGCCAGTAGTACACGAAGGCGGGAGGGCCTGAGAATAGATACGCAGTATTTT; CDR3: CASSTRRREGLRIDTQYF
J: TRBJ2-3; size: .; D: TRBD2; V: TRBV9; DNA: TGTGCCAGCAGCGTTAGCGGGAGTGTTACAGATACGCAGTATTTT; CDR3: CASSVSGSVTDTQYF
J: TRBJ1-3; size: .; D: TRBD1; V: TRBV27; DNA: TGTGCCAGCAGTTCTCAACCCGGGACAGGGTACGGAAACACCATATATTTT; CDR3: CASSSQPGTGYGNTIYF
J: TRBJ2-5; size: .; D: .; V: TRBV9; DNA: TGTGCCAGCAGCGTAGGTGGCCTAGAAAGAGAGACCCAGTACTTC; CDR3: CASSVGGLERETQYF
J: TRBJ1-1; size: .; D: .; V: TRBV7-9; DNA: TGTGCCAGCAGCTTATACGGGAGGAACACTGAAGCTTTCTTT; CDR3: CASSLYGRNTEAFF
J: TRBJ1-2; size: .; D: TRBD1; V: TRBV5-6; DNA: TGTGCCAGCAGCATGGACAGGCCTACGGTCTATGGCTACACCTTC; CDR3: CASSMDRPTVYGYTF
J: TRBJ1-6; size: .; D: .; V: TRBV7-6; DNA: TGTGCCAGCAGCTTAGAAGGGAGGGGATCATCACCCCTCCACTTT; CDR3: CASSLEGRGSSPLHF
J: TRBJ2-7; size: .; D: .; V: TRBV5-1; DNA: TGCGCCAGCAGCTTGCTCGGACGCGGGCCCGGCGAGCAGTACTTC; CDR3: CASSLLGRGPGEQYF
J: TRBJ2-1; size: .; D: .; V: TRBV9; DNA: TGTGCCAGCAGCCCAGGACATTTCGATGAGCAGTTCTTC; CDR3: CASSPGHFDEQFF
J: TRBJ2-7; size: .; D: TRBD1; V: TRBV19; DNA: TGTGCCAGTAGTATCACAGGGGCCGAGCAGTACTTC; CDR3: CASSITGAEQYF
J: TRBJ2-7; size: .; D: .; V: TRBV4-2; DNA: TGTGCCAGCAGCCGAGGTAGCGGTAGCGACTCCTACGAGCAGTACTTC; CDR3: CASSRGSGSDSYEQYF
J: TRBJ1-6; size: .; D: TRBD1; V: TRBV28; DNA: TGTGCCAGCAGTACCTCCGGGACAGGGGGGAATTCACCCCTCCACTTT; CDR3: CASSTSGTGGNSPLHF
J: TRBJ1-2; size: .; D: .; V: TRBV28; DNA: TGTGCCAGCAGTTTAAAATGGCAGGGGTATGGCTACACCTTC; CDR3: CASSLKWQGYGYTF
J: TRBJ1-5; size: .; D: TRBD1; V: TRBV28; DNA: TGTGCCAGCAGTTTTGGAGGGGGCAGGGGTCAGCCCCAGCATTTT; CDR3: CASSFGGGRGQPQHF
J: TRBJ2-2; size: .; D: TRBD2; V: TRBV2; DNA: TGTGCCAGCAGTGAATTTAGCGGGAGGTACACCGGGGAGCTGTTTTTT; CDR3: CASSEFSGRYTGELFF
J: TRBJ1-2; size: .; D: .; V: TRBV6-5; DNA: TGTGCCAGCAGGAGGAACGGGGGCTACACCTTC; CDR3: CASRRNGGYTF
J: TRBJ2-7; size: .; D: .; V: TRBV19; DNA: TGTGCCAGTAGATGGGACTTTACTTCCTACGAGCAGTACTTC; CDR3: CASRWDFTSYEQYF
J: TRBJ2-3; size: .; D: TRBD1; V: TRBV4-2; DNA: TGTGCCAGCAGCCCCCGACAGGGAGACACAGATACGCAGTATTTT; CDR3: CASSPRQGDTDTQYF
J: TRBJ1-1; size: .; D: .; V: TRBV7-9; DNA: TGTGCCAGCAGCTTAGCTTCGACCTCGGGCACTGAAGCTTTCTTT; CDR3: CASSLASTSGTEAFF
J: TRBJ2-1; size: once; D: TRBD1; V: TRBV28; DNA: TGTGCCAGCAGTTTCCGGGCAGGGGGCGTCGATGAGCAGTTCTTC; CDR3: CASSFRAGGVDEQFF
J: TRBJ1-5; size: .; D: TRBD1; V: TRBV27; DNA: TGTGCCAGCAGTTCGGGACAGGGTGGTCAGCCCCAGCATTTT; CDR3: CASSSGQGGQPQHF
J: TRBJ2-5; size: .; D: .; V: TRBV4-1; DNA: TGCGCCAGCAGCCAAGTTTTGTTTGCGGAGACCCAGTACTTC; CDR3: CASSQVLFAETQYF
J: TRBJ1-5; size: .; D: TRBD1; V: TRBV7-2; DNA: TGTGCCAGCAGCTCGACGGGACAGGGCCACAATCAGCCCCAGCATTTT; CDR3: CASSSTGQGHNQPQHF